This is a list of T cell receptor beta chains from one sample in a study of shared clonotypes between healthy human individuals. The data were produced by immunoSEQ multiplex PCR, yet TCRdb's version contains in-frame clones alone and is incomplete. The sample records some 790,000 clones, over 60% being singletons. What was sequenced was memory CD4+ T cells sorted from blood. These receptors were obtained from a young woman in good health. CDR3s include the opening cysteine and the closing phenylalanine or tryptophan. Each record gives: V gene, D gene, clone size, J gene, CDR3 protein, CDR3 DNA. A D gene is named only where the DNA matches it firmly. Some rows mark clone size as missing; the rest say once, few, many or name a class of expanded clone.

V gene: TRBV19
D gene: TRBD1
clone size: .
J gene: TRBJ1-5
CDR3 protein: CASSPTGGVQPQHF
CDR3 DNA: TGTGCCAGTAGTCCAACAGGGGGCGTTCAGCCCCAGCATTTT

V gene: TRBV19
D gene: .
clone size: few
J gene: TRBJ2-2
CDR3 protein: CASSIWGAGELFF
CDR3 DNA: TGTGCCAGTAGTATATGGGGGGCAGGGGAGCTGTTTTTT

V gene: TRBV18
D gene: .
clone size: .
J gene: TRBJ2-6
CDR3 protein: CASSPTGSHSGANVLTF
CDR3 DNA: TGTGCCAGCTCACCAACGGGATCCCACTCTGGGGCCAACGTCCTGACTTTC

V gene: TRBV2
D gene: TRBD2
clone size: once
J gene: TRBJ2-1
CDR3 protein: CASRGTSGGEQFF
CDR3 DNA: TGTGCCAGCCGTGGGACCTCGGGAGGTGAGCAGTTCTTC

V gene: TRBV6-1
D gene: .
clone size: once
J gene: TRBJ1-1
CDR3 protein: CASSEPANTEAFF
CDR3 DNA: TGTGCCAGCAGTGAACCAGCGAACACTGAAGCTTTCTTT

V gene: TRBV7-2
D gene: TRBD1
clone size: few
J gene: TRBJ1-3
CDR3 protein: CASSLAGTGGGNTIYF
CDR3 DNA: TGTGCCAGCAGCTTAGCCGGGACAGGGGGTGGAAACACCATATATTTT

V gene: TRBV6-1
D gene: .
clone size: .
J gene: TRBJ1-5
CDR3 protein: CASSEAGAGFNQPQHF
CDR3 DNA: TGTGCCAGCAGTGAAGCAGGGGCCGGTTTTAATCAGCCCCAGCATTTT

V gene: TRBV27
D gene: TRBD2
clone size: .
J gene: TRBJ2-6
CDR3 protein: CASTGLAAEEGANVLTF
CDR3 DNA: TGTGCCAGCACCGGACTAGCGGCTGAAGAAGGGGCCAACGTCCTGACTTTC

V gene: TRBV27
D gene: TRBD2
clone size: .
J gene: TRBJ2-7
CDR3 protein: CASSYTAGLREQYF
CDR3 DNA: TGTGCCAGCAGTTATACAGCGGGGCTACGGGAGCAGTACTTC

V gene: TRBV7-3
D gene: .
clone size: .
J gene: TRBJ2-5
CDR3 protein: CASSVRGNQETQYF
CDR3 DNA: TGTGCCAGCAGCGTACGGGGGAACCAAGAGACCCAGTACTTC

V gene: TRBV6-5
D gene: TRBD2
clone size: .
J gene: TRBJ2-1
CDR3 protein: CASSRSGSPYNEQFF
CDR3 DNA: TGTGCCAGCAGTCGTAGCGGGAGCCCCTACAATGAGCAGTTCTTC

V gene: TRBV10-2
D gene: TRBD1
clone size: once
J gene: TRBJ2-6
CDR3 protein: CASSVDRASGANVLTF
CDR3 DNA: TGCGCCAGCAGCGTGGACAGGGCATCTGGGGCCAACGTCCTGACTTTC

V gene: TRBV7-9
D gene: .
clone size: .
J gene: TRBJ1-2
CDR3 protein: CASSGDGGYTF
CDR3 DNA: TGTGCCAGCAGCGGGGACGGAGGCTACACCTTC

V gene: TRBV18
D gene: .
clone size: .
J gene: TRBJ1-5
CDR3 protein: CASSPGGANQPQHF
CDR3 DNA: TGTGCCAGCTCACCGGGGGGGGCGAATCAGCCCCAGCATTTT

V gene: TRBV29-1
D gene: TRBD1
clone size: .
J gene: TRBJ1-1
CDR3 protein: CSGRGQGLTEAFF
CDR3 DNA: TGCAGCGGGAGAGGACAGGGGTTAACTGAAGCTTTCTTT

V gene: TRBV2
D gene: .
clone size: many
J gene: TRBJ2-7
CDR3 protein: CASSEDESDYEQYF
CDR3 DNA: TGTGCCAGCAGTGAGGACGAGAGCGACTACGAGCAGTACTTC